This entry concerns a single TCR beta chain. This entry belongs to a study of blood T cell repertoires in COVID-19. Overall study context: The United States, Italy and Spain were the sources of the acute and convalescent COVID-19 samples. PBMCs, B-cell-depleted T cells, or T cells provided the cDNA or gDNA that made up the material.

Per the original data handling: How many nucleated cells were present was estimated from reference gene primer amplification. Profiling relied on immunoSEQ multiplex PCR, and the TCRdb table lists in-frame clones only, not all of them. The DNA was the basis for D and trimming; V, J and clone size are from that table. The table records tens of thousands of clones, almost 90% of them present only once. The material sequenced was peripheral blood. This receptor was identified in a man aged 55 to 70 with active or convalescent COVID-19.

The CDR3, as DNA: TGTGCCAGCAGCCCTTCGGGACAACTGAACACTGAAGCTTTCTTT. It encodes CASSPSGQLNTEAFF. This sequence joins TRBV7-9 and TRBJ1-1, with D tentatively TRBD1 (6 bases). Germline V gene lookup returns CDR1 SEHNR and CDR2 FQNEAQ (reference sequence). CDR3 size: 15 residues. Trimming left V 5 bases short and J 0 bases short, with 13 bases between.